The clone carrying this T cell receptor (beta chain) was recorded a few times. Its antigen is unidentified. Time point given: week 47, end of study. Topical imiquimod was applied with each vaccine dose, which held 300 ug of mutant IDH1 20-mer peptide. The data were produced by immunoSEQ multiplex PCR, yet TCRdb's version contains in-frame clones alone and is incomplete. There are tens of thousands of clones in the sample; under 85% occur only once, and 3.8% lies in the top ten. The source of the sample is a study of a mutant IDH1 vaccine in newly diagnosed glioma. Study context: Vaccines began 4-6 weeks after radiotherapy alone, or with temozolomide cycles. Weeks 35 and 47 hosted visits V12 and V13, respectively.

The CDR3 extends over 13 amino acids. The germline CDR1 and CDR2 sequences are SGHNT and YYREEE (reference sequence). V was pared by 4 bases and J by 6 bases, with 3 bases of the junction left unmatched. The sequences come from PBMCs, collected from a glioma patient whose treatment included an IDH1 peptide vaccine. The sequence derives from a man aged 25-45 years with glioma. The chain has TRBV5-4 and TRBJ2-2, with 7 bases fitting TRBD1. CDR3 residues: CASSRQGAGELFF. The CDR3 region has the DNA TGTGCCAGCAGCCGACAGGGAGCCGGGGAGCTGTTTTTT.